This TCR beta chain stems from a study of shared clonotypes between healthy human individuals. Libraries were prepared by immunoSEQ multiplex PCR; TCRdb keeps only in-frame clonotypes and omits some of them. The sample lists some 530,000 clones; 60% to 80% were seen once. Genomic DNA of unsorted samples came from 90 million or so PBMCs. Deletions cut 7 bases from V and 5 bases from J, with 15 bases between. The CDR3 spans 14 residues. Germline CDR1 and CDR2: MNHNS and SASEGT. The V call is TRBV6-1, the J call TRBJ2-1; tentative D call: TRBD2 (7 bases). The source of this sequence is a woman aged 40 to 55 in good health. Some clones in this sample may be carry-over from other donors' samples. The specimen was PBMCs. CDR3 loop: CASTGGGSHNEQFF. CDR3 in DNA: TGTGCCAGCACCGGGGGCGGGAGTCACAATGAGCAGTTCTTC.